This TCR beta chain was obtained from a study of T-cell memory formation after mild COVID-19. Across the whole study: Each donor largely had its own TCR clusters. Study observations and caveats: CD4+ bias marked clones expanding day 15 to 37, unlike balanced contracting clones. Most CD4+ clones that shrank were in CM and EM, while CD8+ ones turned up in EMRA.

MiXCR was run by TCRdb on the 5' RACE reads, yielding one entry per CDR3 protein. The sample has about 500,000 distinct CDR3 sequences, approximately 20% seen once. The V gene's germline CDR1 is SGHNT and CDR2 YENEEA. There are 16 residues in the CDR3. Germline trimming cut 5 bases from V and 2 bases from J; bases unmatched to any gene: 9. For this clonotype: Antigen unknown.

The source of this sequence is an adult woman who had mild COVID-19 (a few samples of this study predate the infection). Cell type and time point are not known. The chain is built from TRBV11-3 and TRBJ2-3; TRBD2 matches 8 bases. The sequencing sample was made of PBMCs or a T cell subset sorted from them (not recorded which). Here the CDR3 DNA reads TGTGCCAGCAGCCCCCGTGGGCGGGAGGTCACAGATACGCAGTATTTT. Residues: CASSPRGREVTDTQYF.